This T cell receptor beta chain was captured by sequencing in a study of blood T cell repertoires in COVID-19. Study as a whole: Material from acute and convalescent COVID-19 was sourced from the United States, Italy and Spain.

The germline V and J ends were trimmed by 0 bases and 4 bases, with 13 bases remaining between them. Germline CDR1 LGHNA, CDR2 YNFKEQ. CDR3 length: 15 residues. As handled by the study authors: Scientists estimated how many nucleated cells there were by amplifying reference gene primers. The data were produced by immunoSEQ multiplex PCR, yet TCRdb's version contains in-frame clones alone and is incomplete. The DNA was the basis for D and trimming; V, J and clone size are from that table. The table lists 300,000 to 400,000 clones, approximately 88% of them singletons. Source material: peripheral blood. The chain links TRBV4-2 to TRBJ2-7; a weak D match, TRBD2 (7 bases). The TCR was taken from a woman aged 25 to 39 with COVID-19, enrolled during active disease. For the CDR3, the DNA is TGTGCCAGCAGCCAAGAGGGGGGGCTTGGATACGAGCAGTACTTC. This sequence encodes CASSQEGGLGYEQYF.